This record covers a single T cell receptor (beta chain). Antigen unknown. A read error may produce the germline difference seen at one junction end. This sample is drawn from a study of prognosis after radiotherapy for stage I lung cancer. Study as a whole: Patients with newly diagnosed primary stage I lung tumors numbered more than 13, with 4 or 5 others having oligometastatic NSCLC after surgical resection of the primary tumor. After radiotherapy, distant metastases appeared in four patients at a median of roughly 7 months, and roughly 14 patients showed no significant progression.

Findings of the study overall: The median unique TCR clone count dropped from about 9,200 to 6,500 after stereotactic body radiation therapy.

Looked up from germline, CDR1 is KGHDR and CDR2 is SFDVKD. This CDR3 contains 15 residues. Genomic DNA yielded TCR beta CDR3, amplified by two-round multiplex PCR. The first PCR round targeted every TRBV and TRBJ gene with specific primers. The second round of PCR employed universal primers. TCRdb called the multiplex PCR reads again in MiXCR, with one record for every CDR3 protein. Of about 36,000 distinct CDR3 sequences listed, approximately 35% are singletons. The rearrangement links TRBV24-1 to TRBJ1-2; D may be TRBD1 (5 bases). The clonotype originates from a donor of 50 years or more with non-small cell lung cancer. The sample here was PBMCs, taken before or after stereotactic body radiation therapy (not recorded which). The CDR3 bases are TGTGCCACAAGTGACGCGGGGCCCCAGGGCTATGGCTACACCTTC. Amino acid sequence: CATSDAGPQGYGYTF.